These T cell receptor beta chains were read from a single sample in a study of OX40 agonist ivuxolimab in advanced cancers. Here immunoSEQ multiplex PCR was the method, and the copy in TCRdb shows in-frame clones only, minus some. The data contain some 52,000 clones, 85% to 95% of them singletons. The sample was CD4+ or CD8+ T cells sorted from blood, taken in a trial of the OX40 agonist ivuxolimab. These receptors were obtained from an adult with an advanced solid tumor such as melanoma, head and neck, liver or kidney cancer. The CDR3 runs from the conserved cysteine through the conserved F or W. A D gene is named only where the DNA matches it firmly. A row's size may be missing; if present it is once, few, many or a size class.

abundance,d_gene,v_gene,j_gene,CDR3aa
once,TRBD2,TRBV27,TRBJ2-7,CASSGLAGVTTYEQYF
NA,TRBD2,TRBV30,TRBJ2-1,CAWSGGTSGSYNEQFF
few,NA,TRBV29-1,TRBJ1-4,CSPVHGTTNEKLFF
NA,NA,TRBV4-2,TRBJ2-7,CASSQDAWDWTYEQYF
NA,TRBD2,TRBV5-6,TRBJ2-1,CASSFTSGRAPNEQFF
NA,TRBD2,TRBV6-5,TRBJ2-1,CASSYGTSGDEQFF
NA,TRBD1,TRBV5-1,TRBJ1-2,CASSWRTGSIDPNYGYTF
NA,NA,TRBV19,TRBJ2-3,CASSISSSDTQYF
few,NA,TRBV5-8,TRBJ2-7,CASSFRAYEQYF
NA,NA,TRBV6-6,TRBJ2-2,CASLGRGVTGELFF
once,NA,TRBV7-3,TRBJ2-3,CASSFIGDTQYF
NA,NA,TRBV19,TRBJ1-5,CASTPLGNQPQHF
NA,NA,TRBV11-2,TRBJ2-5,CASSPLQAFWETQYF